Following are 9 T cell receptor beta chains from one sample sequenced in a study of T cells after yellow fever vaccination. One entry per CDR3 protein, called by TCRdb with MiXCR from the 5' RACE reads. The sample records some 350,000 distinct CDR3 sequences, 11% being singletons. The starting material was PBMCs, obtained on the day of the first yellow fever vaccination. These TCRs come from a young man who received the YFV17D yellow fever vaccine.

This clonotype was recorded a few times. This rearrangement joins TRBV10-3 to TRBJ2-1; 8 nucleotides line up with TRBD1. CDR3 length: 14 amino acids. In germline, CDR1 is ENHRY, CDR2 SYGVKD. Trimming removed 6 bases from V and 8 bases from J; junction bases left unmatched: 9. CDR3 DNA: TGTGCCATCAGAACCGGGACAGGCCCTGATGAGCAGTTCTTC. This encodes CAIRTGTGPDEQFF.

Only a few counts were recorded for this clonotype. The CDR3 here is CAISGGLAGGQDTQYF. The CDR3 nucleotides read TGTGCCATCAGTGGGGGACTAGCGGGGGGGCAAGATACGCAGTATTTT. The chain uses TRBV10-3 and TRBJ2-3; 16 nucleotides agree with TRBD2. After removal of 4 bases from V and 5 bases from J, the junction contained 3 bases not matched to a gene. Germline assignment: CDR1 ENHRY and CDR2 SYGVKD. The CDR3 has 16 amino acids.

This clonotype turned up a few times. The chain uses TRBV5-1 and TRBJ2-5; D might be TRBD2 (7 bases). Germline V gene lookup returns CDR1 SGHRS and CDR2 YFSETQ. The CDR3 spans 14 residues. Between the trimmed V and J ends, which lost 6 bases and 0 bases, there was a span of 12 bases. The CDR3 loop is CASTAGANQETQYF. The DNA for the CDR3 is TGCGCCAGCACGGCGGGGGCGAACCAAGAGACCCAGTACTTC.

Written as DNA, the CDR3 is TGTGCCAGCAGTGGAACAGGGTCTACCGGGGAGCTGTTTTTT. Translated: CASSGTGSTGELFF. The chain has TRBV6-1 and TRBJ2-2, with TRBD1 as a possible D gene (6 bases). The V gene lost 4 bases and the J gene lost 5 bases, with 11 bases spanning the gap. The CDR3 spans 14 residues. Germline V gene lookup returns CDR1 MNHNS and CDR2 SASEGT.

The chain joins TRBV4-2 to TRBJ2-7; weak D call: TRBD1 (6 bases). This CDR3 contains 14 residues. Trimming stripped 2 bases from V and 5 bases from J, with 13 bases between. CDR1 is LGHNA, CDR2 YNFKEQ, per germline. As DNA, the CDR3 is TGTGCCAGCAGCCAATTACAGGGTGTCGACGAGCAGTACTTC. Amino acid sequence: CASSQLQGVDEQYF.

In this sample, this clonotype turned up a few times. This chain connects TRBV6-2 or TRBV6-3 to TRBJ2-7; D gene unclear. The CDR3 contains 15 residues. The V gene's germline CDR1 is MNHEY and CDR2 SVGEGT. V shed 5 bases and J shed 0 bases, with 14 bases lying between them. CDR3 DNA sequence: TGTGCCAGCAGTCTCCTAACATGGAGCTCCTACGAGCAGTACTTC. It specifies CASSLLTWSSYEQYF.

Many counts were recorded for this clonotype. The genes are TRBV6-5 and TRBJ2-7; possibly TRBD2 for D (6 bases). This CDR3 contains 15 residues. CDR1 is MNHEY, CDR2 SVGAGI, per germline. V lost 2 bases to trimming and J lost 2 bases, with 13 bases between them. The CDR3 region is CASSYEGTLPYEQYF. CDR3 coding DNA: TGTGCCAGCAGTTACGAGGGGACTTTGCCCTACGAGCAGTACTTC.

This clonotype came up a few times. The V call is TRBV7-9, the J call TRBJ1-1; D perhaps matches TRBD1 (5 bases). The length of the CDR3 is 12 residues. CDR1 is SEHNR, CDR2 FQNEAQ, per germline (reference sequence). V was clipped by 5 bases and J by 11 bases, with 15 bases between them. CDR3 in amino acids: CASSDLAWDAFF. The CDR3 coding sequence is TGTGCCAGCAGCGACCTTGCGTGGGACGCTTTCTTT.

This clonotype showed up many times. The chain recombines TRBV5-1 with TRBJ1-2; maybe TRBD1 (5 bases). CDR3 length: 17 residues. Germline V CDR1 and CDR2: SGHRS, YFSETQ. Between the trimmed V and J ends, which lost 0 bases and 7 bases, there was a span of 22 bases. This CDR3 reads CASSLGGGAQRISGYTF. As DNA, the CDR3 is TGCGCCAGCAGCTTGGGGGGGGGTGCCCAAAGGATCTCTGGCTACACCTTC.